One and the same sample provided the 4 T cell receptor beta chains below, sequenced in a study of T cells in Graves' hyperthyroidism and ophthalmopathy. From RNA transcripts, TCR beta CDR3 regions were amplified. An initial round of RT-PCR targeting the TCR CDR3 relied on the HTBI primer set. Using its own MiXCR run on the multiplex PCR reads, TCRdb lists one record per CDR3 protein. The table records about 420,000 distinct CDR3 sequences, about a sixth of them present only once. Sequencing input: blood. The source is a woman under 30 with Graves' hyperthyroidism.

This clonotype was observed once. The genes are TRBV6-1 and TRBJ1-1; 7 nucleotides agree with TRBD1. The junction had 5 bases not matched to a gene; V was cut back by 4 bases and J by 6 bases. The CDR3 covers 13 residues. From germline, CDR1 is MNHNS and CDR2 SASEGT. The CDR3 spells CASSVQGSAEAFF. In DNA, the CDR3 is TGTGCCAGCAGTGTACAGGGGTCAGCTGAAGCTTTCTTT.

The table lists this clonotype with a few counts. The chain links TRBV6-1 to TRBJ1-4, with D possibly TRBD1 on 5 matching bases. The CDR3 contains 15 residues. CDR1 MNHNS and CDR2 SASEGT come from the germline V gene. Deletions cut 6 bases from V and 5 bases from J, with 16 bases between. In DNA form, the CDR3 reads TGTGCCAGCAGCTTCACCGGGACGGGAAATGAAAAACTGTTTTTT. It specifies CASSFTGTGNEKLFF.

The sample holds many counts of this clonotype. A junction boundary mismatches the germline segment, possibly from a read error. The J gene is TRBJ1-6, the V gene TRBV11-2; 7 bases agree with TRBD1. Germline V gene lookup returns CDR1 SGHAT and CDR2 FQNNGV. There are 13 residues in the CDR3. CDR3 in DNA: TGTGCCAGCAGCCTAGAGGGGGCGGAGGCCCTCCACTTT. Its translation is CASSLEGAEALHF.

The rearrangement joins TRBV9 to TRBJ1-2, with 11 bases lining up with TRBD1. There are 12 residues in the CDR3. Germline CDR1 is SGDLS and CDR2 is YYNGEE. V trimming: 7 bases; J trimming: 14 bases; junction bases outside the gene matches: 10. The CDR3 loop is CASSGPGQGGTF. In DNA, the CDR3 is TGTGCCAGCTCGGGACCGGGACAGGGGGGAACCTTC.